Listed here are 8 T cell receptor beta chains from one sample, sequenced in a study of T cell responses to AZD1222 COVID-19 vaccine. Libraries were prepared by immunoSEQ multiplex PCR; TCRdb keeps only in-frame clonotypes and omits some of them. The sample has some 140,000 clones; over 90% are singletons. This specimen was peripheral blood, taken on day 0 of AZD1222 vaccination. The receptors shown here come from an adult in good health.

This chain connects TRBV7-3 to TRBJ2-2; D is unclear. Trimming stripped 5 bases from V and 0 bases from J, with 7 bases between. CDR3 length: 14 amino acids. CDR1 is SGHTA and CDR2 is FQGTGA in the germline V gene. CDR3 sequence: CASSRSSNTGELFF. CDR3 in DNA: TGTGCCAGCAGCCGCTCGTCGAACACCGGGGAGCTGTTTTTT.

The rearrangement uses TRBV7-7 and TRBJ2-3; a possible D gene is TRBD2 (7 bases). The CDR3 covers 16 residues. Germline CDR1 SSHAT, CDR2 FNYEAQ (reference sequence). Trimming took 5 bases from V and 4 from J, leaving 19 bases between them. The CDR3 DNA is TGTGCCAGCAGCCCAGTAGGGGGGGGCTTCCCAGATACGCAGTATTTT. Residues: CASSPVGGGFPDTQYF.

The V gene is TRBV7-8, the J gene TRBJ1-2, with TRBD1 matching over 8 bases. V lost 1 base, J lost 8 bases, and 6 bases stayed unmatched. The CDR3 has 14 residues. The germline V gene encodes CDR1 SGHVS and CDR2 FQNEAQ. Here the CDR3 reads CASSLGTGREGYTF. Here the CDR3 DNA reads TGTGCCAGCAGCTTAGGGACAGGGAGGGAAGGCTACACCTTC.

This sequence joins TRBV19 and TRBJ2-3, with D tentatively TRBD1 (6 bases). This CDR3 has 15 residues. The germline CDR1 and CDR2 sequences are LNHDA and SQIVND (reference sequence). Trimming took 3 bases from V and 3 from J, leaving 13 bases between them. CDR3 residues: CASSMDQGKTDTQYF. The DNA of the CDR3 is TGTGCCAGTAGTATGGACCAGGGGAAGACAGATACGCAGTATTTT.

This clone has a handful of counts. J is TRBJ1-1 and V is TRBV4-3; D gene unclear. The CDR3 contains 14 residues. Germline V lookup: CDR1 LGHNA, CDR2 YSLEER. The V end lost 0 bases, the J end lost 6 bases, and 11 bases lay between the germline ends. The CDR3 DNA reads TGCGCCAGCAGCCAAGATTCTGGCGCTTCTGAAGCTTTCTTT. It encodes CASSQDSGASEAFF.

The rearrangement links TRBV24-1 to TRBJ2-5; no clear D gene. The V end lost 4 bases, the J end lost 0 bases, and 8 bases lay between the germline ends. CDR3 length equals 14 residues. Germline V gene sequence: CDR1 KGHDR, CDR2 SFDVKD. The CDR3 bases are TGTGCCACCAGTGACGTGGGGAACCAAGAGACCCAGTACTTC. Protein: CATSDVGNQETQYF.

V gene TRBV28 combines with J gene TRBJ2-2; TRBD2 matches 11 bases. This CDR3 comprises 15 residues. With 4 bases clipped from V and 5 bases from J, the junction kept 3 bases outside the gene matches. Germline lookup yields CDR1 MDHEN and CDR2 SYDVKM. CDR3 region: CASSYGTSGTGELFF. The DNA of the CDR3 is TGTGCCAGCAGTTACGGGACTAGCGGTACCGGGGAGCTGTTTTTT.

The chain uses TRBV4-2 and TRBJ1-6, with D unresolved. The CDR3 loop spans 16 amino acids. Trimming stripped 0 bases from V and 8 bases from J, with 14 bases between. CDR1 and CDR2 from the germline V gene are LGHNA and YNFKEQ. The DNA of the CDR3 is TGTGCCAGCAGCCAAGATTATGATGGCAGAGATTCACCCCTCCACTTT. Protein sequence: CASSQDYDGRDSPLHF.